This section outlines one T cell receptor beta chain sequence together with its context. As yet, its antigen is unknown. The trim removed 1 base at V and 8 bases at J, leaving 10 bases unmatched. Per the germline V gene, CDR1 is SGHVS and CDR2 is FNYEAQ. The CDR3 runs 16 residues. This specimen belongs to a study of T cells after yellow fever vaccination. Notes on the study in general: Clonotypes found in both CD4 and CD8 compartments made up a small share. Weaker, the secondary response had a peak occurring faster, on day 5 versus 15. Detected again after the booster were most primary-vaccination clones, at 95% to 98% CD4 and 88% CD8.

The study made its TCR cDNA through 5'RACE template switching. That step introduced a universal primer site along with UMIs. TCRdb analysed the 5' RACE reads with MiXCR anew, one entry per CDR3 protein. The sample includes a few hundred thousand distinct CDR3 sequences, around 3.6% of them seen just once. This sample comprised PBMCs, obtained on the day of the yellow fever booster vaccination. The chain links TRBV7-6 to TRBJ2-1, with 8 bases that match TRBD1. The receptor's source is a man aged 18-30 years who received the YFV17D yellow fever vaccine. In DNA, the CDR3 is TGTGCCAGCAGCTTAGTGCTGAGGACAGGGAATGATGAGCAGTTCTTC. It encodes CASSLVLRTGNDEQFF.